One T cell receptor beta chain is described in this entry. Trimming removed 1 base from V and 9 bases from J, with 19 bases in between. The CDR3 is made up of 16 amino acids. Per germline, CDR1 MGHRA and CDR2 YSYEKL. The source of the sample is a study of blood T cell repertoires in COVID-19. Study background: Acute and convalescent COVID-19 specimens originated in the United States, Italy and Spain. T cells, B-cell-depleted T cells, or PBMCs supplied cDNA or gDNA.

Original analysis: The authors estimated nucleated cell counts from reference gene primer amplification. Sequenced by immunoSEQ multiplex PCR; TCRdb stores in-frame clones only, minus some. V and J calls and clone size come straight from that table; D and trimming were deduced from the DNA. The table shows under 80,000 clones, with approximately 80% occurring only once. This receptor was taken from a human donor in a cohort sampled during active COVID-19. Material: peripheral blood. This chain links TRBV4-1 with TRBJ2-1; D might be TRBD1 (6 bases). CDR3 residues: CASSQATLGGLAEQFF. DNA of the CDR3: TGCGCCAGCAGCCAAGCGACATTAGGGGGTCTGGCTGAGCAGTTCTTC.